One sample yielded the 13 T cell receptor beta chains listed below, sequenced in a study of blood T cell repertoires in COVID-19. Profiled with immunoSEQ multiplex PCR; TCRdb holds only in-frame clones, not every one. The table has roughly 330,000 clones, around 84% seen once. The sample taken for sequencing was PBMCs or T cells enriched from blood (not recorded which). The receptors originated from a woman aged 18-29 years who had recovered from COVID-19.

J is TRBJ2-2 and V is TRBV2; 7 bases map to TRBD1. Looked up from germline, CDR1 is SNHLY and CDR2 is FYNNEI. The CDR3 spans 19 residues. V lost 5 bases and J lost 6; bases outside the gene matches: 21. CDR3 nucleotides: TGTGCCAGCAGTACGAACCGGGGACAGCCAATAGATTTTCCCGGGGAGCTGTTTTTT. Translating gives CASSTNRGQPIDFPGELFF.

This clone was recorded only once. The genes are TRBV27 and TRBJ2-5, with 7 bases that match TRBD1. The CDR3 runs to 15 residues. V shed 6 bases, J shed 2 bases, and the junction held 9 bases outside the gene matches. Looked up from germline, CDR1 is MNHEY and CDR2 is SMNVEV (reference sequence). CDR3 sequence (DNA): TGTGCCAGCAGAAAAACAGGGGCTCAACAAGAGACCCAGTACTTC. It codes for CASRKTGAQQETQYF.

The V and J genes are TRBV11-1 and TRBJ1-6; D possibly corresponds to TRBD1 (5 bases). The CDR3 extends over 15 amino acids. Germline V gives CDR1 SGHAT, CDR2 FQDESV (reference sequence). V lost 4 bases to trimming and J lost 8 bases, with 15 bases between them. CDR3 region: CASSWGLPGDSPLHF. For the CDR3, the DNA is TGTGCCAGCAGCTGGGGACTCCCCGGGGATTCACCCCTCCACTTT.

The chain combines TRBV19 with TRBJ2-3; 9 nucleotides agree with TRBD2. CDR1 is LNHDA and CDR2 is SQIVND in the germline V gene (reference sequence). J lost 2 bases, V lost 3 bases, and 9 bases had no gene match. The CDR3 sequence is 17 residues long. CDR3 DNA: TGTGCCAGTAGTATTTCTAAGGCTAGCGGGATCACAGATACGCAGTATTTT. Amino acids: CASSISKASGITDTQYF.

J is TRBJ2-5 and V is TRBV2; tentative D call: TRBD1 (5 bases). Deletions cut 5 bases from V and 1 base from J, with 17 bases between. Germline CDR1 SNHLY, CDR2 FYNNEI. This CDR3 comprises 16 residues. The CDR3 coding sequence is TGTGCCAGCAGTAAGCACACCCGAGACAGCCAAGAGACCCAGTACTTC. This translates into CASSKHTRDSQETQYF.

The V and J genes are TRBV10-1 and TRBJ1-1; D gene uncertain. Trimming cost V 1 base and J 6 bases, with 9 bases left between them. Germline CDR1 WNHNN, CDR2 SYGVQD (reference sequence). The CDR3 sequence is 13 residues long. The CDR3 sequence: CASSEFDTAEAFF. CDR3 sequence (DNA): TGCGCCAGCAGTGAGTTCGACACGGCTGAAGCTTTCTTT.

The V gene is TRBV6-6, the J gene TRBJ1-5; 10 bases are a match to TRBD1. With 5 bases clipped from V and 6 bases from J, the junction kept 7 bases outside the gene matches. The V gene's germline CDR1 is MNHNY and CDR2 SVGAGI (reference sequence). The CDR3 is 15 amino acids. The CDR3 bases are TGTGCCAGCAGTATTCGGACAGGGGGAGTTCAGCCCCAGCATTTT. This codes for CASSIRTGGVQPQHF.

This clone was recorded only once. The V call is TRBV27, the J call TRBJ1-1; unclear D gene. The CDR3 runs to 14 residues. V was clipped by 7 bases and J by 0 bases, with 12 bases between them. From germline, CDR1 is MNHEY and CDR2 SMNVEV (reference sequence). CDR3 loop: CASTPGVMNTEAFF. The CDR3 coding sequence is TGTGCCAGCACTCCCGGGGTCATGAACACTGAAGCTTTCTTT.

The chain links TRBV27 to TRBJ1-1; 8 nucleotides match TRBD1. V trimming: 2 bases; J trimming: 5 bases; junction bases outside the gene matches: 7. The CDR3 extends over 15 amino acids. From germline, CDR1 is MNHEY and CDR2 SMNVEV (reference sequence). The CDR3 DNA follows: TGTGCCAGCAGTTTAAGACAGGGGCGAGGGACTGAAGCTTTCTTT. This encodes CASSLRQGRGTEAFF.

The gene calls are TRBV7-6 and TRBJ2-1, with 8 bases fitting TRBD2. V was clipped by 2 bases and J by 4 bases; unmatched bases: 7. CDR1 SGHVS and CDR2 FNYEAQ come from the germline V gene. The CDR3 is 16 amino acids. The chain's CDR3 is CASSLKGGGLYNEQFF. The CDR3 DNA reads as TGTGCCAGCAGCTTAAAAGGCGGGGGGCTATACAATGAGCAGTTCTTC.

Concerning this clone: The same CDR3 is also encoded by other DNA sequences in this sample. The chain combines TRBV19 with TRBJ2-1; 12 bases line up with TRBD2. Per germline, CDR1 LNHDA and CDR2 SQIVND (reference sequence). V dropped 5 bases and J dropped 2; count of bases not matched to a gene: 1. The CDR3 runs 15 residues. The CDR3 DNA sequence: TGTGCCAGTAGTCGGACTAGCGGGGCCTACAATGAGCAGTTCTTC. As protein: CASSRTSGAYNEQFF.

CDR3 DNA sequence: TGTGCCAGCAGCCTTGACAGGGTTGGGAACGAGCAGTACTTC. This translates into CASSLDRVGNEQYF. The J gene is TRBJ2-7, the V gene TRBV3-1 (or the pseudogene TRBV3-2); 7 nucleotides align to TRBD1. V lost 4 bases and J lost 5; bases outside the gene matches: 8. The CDR3 loop spans 14 amino acids. CDR1 LGHDT and CDR2 YNNKEL come from the germline V gene (reference sequence).

The V call is TRBV7-2, the J call TRBJ2-1, with 7 bases matching TRBD2. CDR3 length equals 14 residues. Losses at the gene ends were 6 bases for V and 0 bases for J; bases not matched to a gene: 2. Germline CDR1 is SGHTA and CDR2 is FQGNSA. CDR3 DNA: TGTGCCAGCAGGGGGGGGAGCTCCTACAATGAGCAGTTCTTC. Translation gives CASRGGSSYNEQFF.